This T cell receptor (beta chain) emerged from a study of OX40 agonist ivuxolimab in advanced cancers. Study overall: The dose-escalation cohort had hepatocellular carcinoma, melanoma, renal cell or head and neck cancer. Findings and caveats of the study: Some of the lowest clonal expansion was seen in partial responders at 0.1-3.0 mg/kg. At 0.1 to 3.0 mg/kg and by week 6, clonal expansion occurred in CD4+ and CD8+ blood T cells.

Some clones are missing from TCRdb's copy, which holds only in-frame ones; the method was immunoSEQ multiplex PCR. The table has 80,000 to 95,000 clones, roughly 88% seen once. This clone occurred once. Its antigen is unknown. The V segment lost 5 bases and the J segment 5 bases; nucleotides outside the gene matches: 6. The CDR3 is 14 amino acids. Germline V gene lookup returns CDR1 SGHTA and CDR2 FQGNSA. The material sequenced was CD4+ or CD8+ T cells sorted from blood, taken in a trial of the OX40 agonist ivuxolimab. This TCR was sampled from an adult with an advanced solid tumor such as melanoma, head and neck, liver or kidney cancer. The chain employs TRBV7-2 and TRBJ1-1; 9 nucleotides match TRBD1. DNA for the CDR3: TGTGCCAGCAGCCTGGGACAGGGAGAGACTGAAGCTTTCTTT. The encoded protein is CASSLGQGETEAFF.